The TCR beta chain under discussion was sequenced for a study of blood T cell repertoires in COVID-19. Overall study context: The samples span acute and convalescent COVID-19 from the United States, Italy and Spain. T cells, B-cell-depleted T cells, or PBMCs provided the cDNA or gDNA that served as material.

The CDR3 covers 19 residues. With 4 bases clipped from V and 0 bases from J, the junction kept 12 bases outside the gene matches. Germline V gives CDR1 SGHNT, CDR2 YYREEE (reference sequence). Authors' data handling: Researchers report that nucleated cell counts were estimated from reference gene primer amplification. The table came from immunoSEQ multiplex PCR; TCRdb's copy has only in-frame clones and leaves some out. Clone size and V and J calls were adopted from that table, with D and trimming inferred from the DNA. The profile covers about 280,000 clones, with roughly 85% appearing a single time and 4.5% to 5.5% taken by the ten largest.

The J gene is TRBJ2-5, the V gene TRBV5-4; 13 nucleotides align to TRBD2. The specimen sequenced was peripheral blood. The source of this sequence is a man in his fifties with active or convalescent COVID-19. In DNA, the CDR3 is TGTGCCAGCAGCCCCGTCCCGATGGGACTAGCGGGACACCAAGAGACCCAGTACTTC. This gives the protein CASSPVPMGLAGHQETQYF.